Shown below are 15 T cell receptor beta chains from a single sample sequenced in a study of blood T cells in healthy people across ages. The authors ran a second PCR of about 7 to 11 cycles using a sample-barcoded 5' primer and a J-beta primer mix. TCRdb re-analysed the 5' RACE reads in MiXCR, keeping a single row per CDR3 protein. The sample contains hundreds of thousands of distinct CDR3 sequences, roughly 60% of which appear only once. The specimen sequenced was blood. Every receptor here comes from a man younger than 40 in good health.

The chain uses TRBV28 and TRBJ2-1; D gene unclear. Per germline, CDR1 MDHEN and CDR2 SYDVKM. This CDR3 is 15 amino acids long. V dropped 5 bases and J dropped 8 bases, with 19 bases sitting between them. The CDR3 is CASSPRTGPRDEQFF. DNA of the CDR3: TGTGCCAGCAGTCCGAGGACGGGCCCTCGGGATGAGCAGTTCTTC.

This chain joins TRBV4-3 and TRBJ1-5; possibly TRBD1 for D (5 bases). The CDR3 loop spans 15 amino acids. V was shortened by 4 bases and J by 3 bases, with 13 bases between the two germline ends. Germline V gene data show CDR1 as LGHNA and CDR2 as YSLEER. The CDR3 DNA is TGCGCCAGCAGCCCCTGGGTAGGGGACAATCAGCCCCAGCATTTT. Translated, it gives CASSPWVGDNQPQHF.

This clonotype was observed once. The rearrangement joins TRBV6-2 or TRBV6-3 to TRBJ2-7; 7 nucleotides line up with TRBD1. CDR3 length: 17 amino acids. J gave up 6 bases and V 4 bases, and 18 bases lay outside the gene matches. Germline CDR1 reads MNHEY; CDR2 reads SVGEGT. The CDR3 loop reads CASSLYGQALSLSEQYF. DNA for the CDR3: TGTGCCAGCAGTTTATATGGACAGGCTCTTAGTCTATCCGAGCAGTACTTC.

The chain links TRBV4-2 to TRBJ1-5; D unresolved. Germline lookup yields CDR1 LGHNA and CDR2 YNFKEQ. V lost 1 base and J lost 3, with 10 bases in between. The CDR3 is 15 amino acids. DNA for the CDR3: TGTGCCAGCAGCCAAGCCCGGGGATTCAATCAGCCCCAGCATTTT. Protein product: CASSQARGFNQPQHF.

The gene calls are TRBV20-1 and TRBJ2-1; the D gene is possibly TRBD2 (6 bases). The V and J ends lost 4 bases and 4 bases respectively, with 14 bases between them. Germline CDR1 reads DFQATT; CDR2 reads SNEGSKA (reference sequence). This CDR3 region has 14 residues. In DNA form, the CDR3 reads TGCAGTGCTAACTCGGGAGCTTCGTACAATGAGCAGTTCTTC. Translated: CSANSGASYNEQFF.

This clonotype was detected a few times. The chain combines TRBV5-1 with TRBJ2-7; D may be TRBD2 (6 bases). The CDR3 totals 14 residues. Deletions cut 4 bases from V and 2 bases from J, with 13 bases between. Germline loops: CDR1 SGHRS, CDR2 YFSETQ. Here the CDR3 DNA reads TGCGCCAGCAGCACCGGGACTGGGACCTACGAGCAGTACTTC. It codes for CASSTGTGTYEQYF.

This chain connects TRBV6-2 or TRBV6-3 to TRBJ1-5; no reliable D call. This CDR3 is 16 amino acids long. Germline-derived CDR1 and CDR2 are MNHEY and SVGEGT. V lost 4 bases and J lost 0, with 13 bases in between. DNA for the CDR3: TGTGCCAGCAGTTTGGTCGAATCGTATAGCAATCAGCCCCAGCATTTT. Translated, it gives CASSLVESYSNQPQHF.

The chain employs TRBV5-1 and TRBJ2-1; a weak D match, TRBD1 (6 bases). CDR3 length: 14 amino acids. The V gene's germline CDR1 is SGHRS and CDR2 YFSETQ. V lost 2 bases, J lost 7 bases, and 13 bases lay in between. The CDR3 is CASSLRYTGNEQFF. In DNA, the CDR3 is TGCGCCAGCAGCTTAAGATACACAGGGAATGAGCAGTTCTTC. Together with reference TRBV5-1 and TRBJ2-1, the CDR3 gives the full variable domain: KAGVTQTPRYLIKTRGQQVTLSCSPISGHRSVSWYQQTPGQGLQFLFEYFSETQRNKGNFPGRFSGRQFSNSRSEMNVSTLELGDSALYLCASSLRYTGNEQFFGPGTRLTVL.

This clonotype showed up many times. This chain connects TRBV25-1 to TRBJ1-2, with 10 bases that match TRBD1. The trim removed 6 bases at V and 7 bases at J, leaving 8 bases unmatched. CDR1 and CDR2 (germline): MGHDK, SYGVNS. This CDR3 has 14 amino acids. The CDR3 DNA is TGTGCCAGCAGGAAGGGACAGGGGAACGGTGGCTACACCTTC. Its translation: CASRKGQGNGGYTF.

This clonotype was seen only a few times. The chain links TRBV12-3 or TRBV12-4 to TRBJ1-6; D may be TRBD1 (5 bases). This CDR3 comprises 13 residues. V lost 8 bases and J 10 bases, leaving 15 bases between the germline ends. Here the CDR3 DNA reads TGTGCCAGCGGTCAAGGCCGACAGTCACCCCTCCACTTT. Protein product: CASGQGRQSPLHF.

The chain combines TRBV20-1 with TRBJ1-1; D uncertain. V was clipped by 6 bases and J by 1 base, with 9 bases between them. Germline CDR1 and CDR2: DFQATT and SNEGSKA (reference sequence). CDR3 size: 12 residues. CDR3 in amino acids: CSAYTENTEAFF. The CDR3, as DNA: TGCAGTGCCTACACAGAGAACACTGAAGCTTTCTTT.

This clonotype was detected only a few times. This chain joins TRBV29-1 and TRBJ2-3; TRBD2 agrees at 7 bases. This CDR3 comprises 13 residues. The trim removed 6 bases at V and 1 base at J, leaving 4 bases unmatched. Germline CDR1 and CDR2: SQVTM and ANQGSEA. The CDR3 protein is CSVVRGGTDTQYF. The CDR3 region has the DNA TGCAGCGTGGTTCGGGGGGGCACAGATACGCAGTATTTT.

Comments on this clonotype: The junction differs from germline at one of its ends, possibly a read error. The CDR3 DNA follows: TGCGCCAGCAGTTACAGGATCAACACTGAAGCTTTCTTT. It encodes CASSYRINTEAFF. The J gene is TRBJ1-1, the V gene TRBV28, with D possibly matching TRBD1 (5 bases). The CDR3 totals 13 residues. Per germline, CDR1 MDHEN and CDR2 SYDVKM.

The CDR3 spells CARVYEQYF. The CDR3 nucleotides are TGTGCCAGGGTTTACGAGCAGTACTTC. The chain joins TRBV10-3 to TRBJ2-5; no firm D call. The end of the DNA aligns better with TRBJ2-7, so the J call may be wrong. The germline V gene has CDR1 ENHRY and CDR2 SYGVKD. CDR3 length: 9 residues.

The DNA of the CDR3 is TGTGCCAGCAGCAAAGGTCCACTAGCGGGGGGAGGCTACGAGCAGTACTTC. Its protein product is CASSKGPLAGGGYEQYF. This chain links TRBV21-1 with TRBJ2-7; whether TRBD2, the table's D call, matches the DNA was not checked. TRBV21-1 is given as a pseudogene. CDR3 length: 17 residues.